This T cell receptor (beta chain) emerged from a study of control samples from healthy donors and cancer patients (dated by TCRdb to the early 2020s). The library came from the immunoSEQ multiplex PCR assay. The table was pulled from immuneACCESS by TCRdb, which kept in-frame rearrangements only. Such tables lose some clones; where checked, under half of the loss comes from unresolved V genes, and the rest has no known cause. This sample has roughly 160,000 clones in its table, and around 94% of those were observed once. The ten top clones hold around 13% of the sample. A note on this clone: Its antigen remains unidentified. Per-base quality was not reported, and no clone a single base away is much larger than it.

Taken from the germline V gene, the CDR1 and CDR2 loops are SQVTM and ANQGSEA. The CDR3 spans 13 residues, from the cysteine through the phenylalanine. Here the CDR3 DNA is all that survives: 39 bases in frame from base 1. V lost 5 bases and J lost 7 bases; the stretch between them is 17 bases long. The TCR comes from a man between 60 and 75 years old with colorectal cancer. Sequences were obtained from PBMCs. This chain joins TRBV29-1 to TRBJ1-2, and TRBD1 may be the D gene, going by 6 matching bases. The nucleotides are TGCAGCGTTCAGAGAACTGAACAGGGTGGCTACACCTTC. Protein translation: CSVQRTEQGGYTF.